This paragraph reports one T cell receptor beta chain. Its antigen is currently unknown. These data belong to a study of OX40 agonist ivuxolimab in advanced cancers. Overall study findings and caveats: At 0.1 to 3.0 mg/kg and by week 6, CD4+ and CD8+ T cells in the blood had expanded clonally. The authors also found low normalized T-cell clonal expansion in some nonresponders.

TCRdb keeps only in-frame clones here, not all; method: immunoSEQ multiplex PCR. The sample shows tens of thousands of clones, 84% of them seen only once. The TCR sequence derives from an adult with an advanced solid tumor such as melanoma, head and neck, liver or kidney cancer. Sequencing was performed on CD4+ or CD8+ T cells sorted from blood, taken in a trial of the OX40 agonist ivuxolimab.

CDR3 loop: CATSRDQGNPYGYTF. The CDR3 nucleotides are TGTGCCACCAGCAGAGATCAGGGGAACCCCTATGGCTACACCTTC. The J gene is TRBJ1-2, the V gene TRBV15; tentative D call: TRBD1 (6 bases). The CDR3 runs 15 residues. The germline CDR1 and CDR2 sequences are LNHNV and YYDKDF (reference sequence). The V end was cut by 0 bases, the J end by 4 bases, with 12 bases between. The full variable domain, with the rest looked up from reference TRBV15 and TRBJ1-2, is DAMVIQNPRYQVTQFGKPVTLSCSQTLNHNVMYWYQQKSSQAPKLLFHYYDKDFNNEADTPDNFQSRRPNTSFCFLDIRSPGLGDTAMYLCATSRDQGNPYGYTFGSGTRLTVV.